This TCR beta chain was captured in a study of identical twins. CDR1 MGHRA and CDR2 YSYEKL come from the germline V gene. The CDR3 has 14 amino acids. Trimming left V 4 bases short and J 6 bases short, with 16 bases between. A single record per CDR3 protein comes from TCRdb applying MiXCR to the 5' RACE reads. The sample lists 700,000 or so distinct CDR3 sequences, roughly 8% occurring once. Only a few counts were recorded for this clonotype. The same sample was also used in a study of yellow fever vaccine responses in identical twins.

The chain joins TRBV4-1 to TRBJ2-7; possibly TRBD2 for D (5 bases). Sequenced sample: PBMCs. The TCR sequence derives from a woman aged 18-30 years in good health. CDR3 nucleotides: TGCGCCAGCAGCCTCGGAACAGCGGTGGTCGAGCAGTACTTC. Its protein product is CASSLGTAVVEQYF.